Listed below are T cell receptor beta chains from one sample, sequenced in a study of control samples from healthy donors and cancer patients. Sequenced by immunoSEQ multiplex PCR; TCRdb stores in-frame clones only, minus some. The repertoire holds 130,000 or so clones, with over 75% as singletons. Sequencing input: blood. The receptor set was obtained from a man aged 50 to 59 in good health. Both conserved end residues are trimmed from each CDR3.

TRBV9,TRBJ2-3,ASSPISSSTDTQY
TRBV7-9,TRBJ2-3,ASSFGLAGRTDTQY
TRBV29-1,TRBJ2-3,SFSTQITDTQY
TRBV11-2,TRBJ2-1,ASSLETGGFLEQF
TRBV20-1,TRBJ1-1,SARGNTEAF
TRBV9,TRBJ1-5,ASSVAPGINQPQH
TRBV20-1,TRBJ1-5,SAPLSSTQH
TRBV7-2,TRBJ2-3,ASSLPNDIRTDTQY
TRBV5-4,TRBJ2-7,ASSWDRAEQY
TRBV29-1,TRBJ2-1,SVDPLLSGGEIYNEQF
TRBV28,TRBJ2-1,ATKSAEGTGARNEQF
TRBV5-4,TRBJ2-1,ASSLAWLAGSNEQF
TRBV5-1,TRBJ2-3,ASSLVGASTDTQY
TRBV28,TRBJ2-5,ASKTPRGETQY
TRBV5-1,TRBJ2-5,ASSFLQTGAGETQY
TRBV2,TRBJ2-5,ARGGGGETQY
TRBV5-6,TRBJ2-4,ASSLRRVAKNIQY
TRBV11-2,TRBJ2-7,ASSPRDSGYEQY
TRBV5-1,TRBJ2-7,ASREQGLNEQY
TRBV9,TRBJ2-2,ASSLTGLSTGELF
TRBV6-6,TRBJ2-3,ASTASDTQY
TRBV9,TRBJ1-2,ASSAGLTAHYGYT
TRBV19,TRBJ2-7,ASSPGTAFSSYEQY
TRBV7-9,TRBJ2-3,ASSFSGQGTDTQY
TRBV28,TRBJ2-3,ASKASGAPDTQY
TRBV29-1,TRBJ1-6,SVRTGFENSPLH
TRBV4-1,TRBJ2-5,ASSQDNGQVETQY
TRBV14,TRBJ1-1,ASSQDGTGYTEAF
TRBV6-5,TRBJ1-1,ASSYDTGTNTEAF
TRBV7-9,TRBJ1-2,ASSLVGTAYGYT
TRBV7-9,TRBJ1-4,ASSPSGDLNEKLF
TRBV19,TRBJ1-2,ASSPTGRGSYGYT
TRBV7-9,TRBJ1-2,ASSSPPGGYT
TRBV3-1/TRBV3-2,TRBJ2-5,ASSQGGAVGEETQY
TRBV5-1,TRBJ2-6,ASSFRAGANVLT
TRBV6-1,TRBJ1-5,ASSERVGAGGNQPQH
TRBV5-1,TRBJ2-7,ASSLGGGQGFYEQY
TRBV5-1,TRBJ1-2,ASSLGGSGGYT
TRBV19,TRBJ2-1,ASSLTSGGSYNEQF
TRBV7-2,TRBJ2-7,ASSSNDREQY
TRBV9,TRBJ1-5,ASSDQGQNQPQH
TRBV11-2,TRBJ1-1,ASRKGQLNTEAF
TRBV4-1,TRBJ1-1,ASSQDGGIGTEAF
TRBV5-8,TRBJ2-7,ASSFAGIAYYEQY
TRBV4-1,TRBJ1-1,ASSQDWVAF
TRBV14,TRBJ1-1,ASSQVSRPRAF
TRBV27,TRBJ2-1,ASSDGDRSNEQF